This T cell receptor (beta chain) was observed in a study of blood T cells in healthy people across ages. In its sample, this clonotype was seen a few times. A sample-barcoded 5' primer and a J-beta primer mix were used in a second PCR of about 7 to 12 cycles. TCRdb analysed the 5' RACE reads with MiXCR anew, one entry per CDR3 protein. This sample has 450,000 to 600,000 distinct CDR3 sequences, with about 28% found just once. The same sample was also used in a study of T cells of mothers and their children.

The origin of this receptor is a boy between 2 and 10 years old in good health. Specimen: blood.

CDR3 sequence reads: CASSEGPTGYSGYEQYF. DNA for the CDR3: TGTGCCAGCAGTGAGGGCCCGACAGGGTATAGTGGATACGAGCAGTACTTC. The chain carries TRBV2 and TRBJ2-1, with 7 bases aligning to TRBD1. The J call may not be correct, given that the DNA end is closer to TRBJ2-7. The CDR3 runs 17 residues. Germline loops: CDR1 SNHLY, CDR2 FYNNEI.